This is a list of T cell receptor beta chains from one sample in a study of OX40 agonist ivuxolimab in advanced cancers. The assay was immunoSEQ multiplex PCR, and TCRdb's table has in-frame clones only and misses some. This sample has 55,000 to 85,000 clones; around 86% occur once, and the top ten carry under 3.5%. The starting material was CD4+ or CD8+ T cells sorted from blood, obtained in a trial of the OX40 agonist ivuxolimab. These receptors originate from an adult with an advanced solid tumor such as melanoma, head and neck, liver or kidney cancer. Both conserved end residues are part of each CDR3. D genes are given only for firm matches. Clone size appears in some rows only: once, few, many, or a class for an expanded clone.

abundance,v_gene,j_gene,d_gene,CDR3nt,CDR3aa
NA,TRBV19,TRBJ2-2,NA,TGTGCCAGTAGTATGGGGCGGGGCACCGGGGAGCTGTTTTTT,CASSMGRGTGELFF
once,TRBV5-4,TRBJ1-1,NA,TGTGCCAGCAGCTTAGGCCAAAATAGTTTAGGAGGTGCCTTCTTT,CASSLGQNSLGGAFF
NA,TRBV28,TRBJ1-6,NA,TGTGCCAGCAGTGGGGTAGGGGTCTCCCTCCACTTT,CASSGVGVSLHF
NA,TRBV7-2,TRBJ1-2,TRBD1,TGTGCCAGCAGCTACTCAACCGGGACAGGGGCGTCTGGCTACACCTTC,CASSYSTGTGASGYTF
NA,TRBV7-9,TRBJ2-3,NA,TGTGCCAGCAGCTTTACGCGACAGGAAGATACGCAGTATTTT,CASSFTRQEDTQYF
NA,TRBV5-6,TRBJ1-4,NA,TGTGCCAGCAGCTTGAAACAGGGAGTTGAAAAACTGTTTTTT,CASSLKQGVEKLFF
NA,TRBV4-2,TRBJ1-2,NA,TGTGCCAGCAGCCAAACAGGACATTCCGACTATGGCTACACCTTC,CASSQTGHSDYGYTF
NA,TRBV10-3,TRBJ2-5,TRBD1,TGTGCCATCGGAAAGGGGGCTGGAGAGACCCAGTACTTC,CAIGKGAGETQYF
NA,TRBV6-5,TRBJ1-2,TRBD1,TGTGCCAGCAGCACCCGGGACAGCTATGGCTACACCTTC,CASSTRDSYGYTF
NA,TRBV4-2,TRBJ1-4,TRBD1,TGTGCCAGCAGCCAAGAACAGGGGGCGAGTGAAAAACTGTTTTTT,CASSQEQGASEKLFF
NA,TRBV28,TRBJ1-2,NA,TGTGCCAGCAGTTTAAGCATCACTACAGGGGGCTACACCTTC,CASSLSITTGGYTF
NA,TRBV6-5,TRBJ2-1,NA,TGTGCCAGCAGTCAGCGCAGGGGGGGGGAGCAGTTCTTC,CASSQRRGGEQFF
NA,TRBV5-1,TRBJ2-2,NA,TGCGCCAGCAGCTTAGGACTGAACACCGGGGAGCTGTTTTTT,CASSLGLNTGELFF
NA,TRBV19,TRBJ1-2,NA,TGTGCCAGTAGTAGGGAAGGGGGCTACACCTTC,CASSREGGYTF
NA,TRBV7-9,TRBJ1-6,TRBD1,TGTGCCAGCAGCTCGTTACAGGGGGATGGATCACCCCTCCACTTT,CASSSLQGDGSPLHF
NA,TRBV19,TRBJ1-5,TRBD1,TGTGCCAGTAGTATAGGAGGGACAGGGGATCAGCCCCAGCATTTT,CASSIGGTGDQPQHF
few,TRBV30,TRBJ1-1,NA,TGTGCCTGGGCCCGGGGGTGGGGGATCAACACTGAAGCTTTCTTT,CAWARGWGINTEAFF
NA,TRBV7-2,TRBJ2-1,NA,TGTGCCAGCAGCTTAGAGTATGAGCAGTTCTTC,CASSLEYEQFF
NA,TRBV7-3,TRBJ2-5,NA,TGTGCCAGCAGCTCGGTCGGGGTACGCGAAGAGACCCAGTACTTC,CASSSVGVREETQYF
NA,TRBV10-3,TRBJ2-7,NA,TGTGCCATCAGGGGACACTACGAGCAGTACTTC,CAIRGHYEQYF
NA,TRBV5-6,TRBJ1-1,NA,TGTGCCAGCAGCTACCCGGTCGGGGAAGCTTTCTTT,CASSYPVGEAFF
NA,TRBV7-2,TRBJ2-2,TRBD2,TGTGCCAGCAGCCTGACCGGGACTACCCCCACCGGGGAGCTGTTTTTT,CASSLTGTTPTGELFF
NA,TRBV7-2,TRBJ1-1,NA,TGTGCCAGCAGCTTAGCGATACAGGGTGGAGGGAACACTGAAGCTTTCTTT,CASSLAIQGGGNTEAFF
NA,TRBV6-1,TRBJ2-1,TRBD2,TGTGCCAGCATGAGGAGCGGGGGTTACAATGAGCAGTTCTTC,CASMRSGGYNEQFF
NA,TRBV12-5,TRBJ2-5,NA,TGTGCTAGTGGTTTAGGGGACGGAGAGACCCAGTACTTC,CASGLGDGETQYF
NA,TRBV25-1,TRBJ2-1,TRBD1,TGTGCCAGCAGTGAATATATGGACAGGGGCCATCAGTTCTTC,CASSEYMDRGHQFF
NA,TRBV2,TRBJ1-2,TRBD1,TGTGCCAGCAGTGGACAGGGAACGGCTGGCTACACCTTC,CASSGQGTAGYTF
NA,TRBV7-2,TRBJ1-5,NA,TGTGCCAGCAGCTTAAGACTGTCTAGCGGTCAGCCCCAGCATTTT,CASSLRLSSGQPQHF
NA,TRBV5-6,TRBJ2-2,TRBD1,TGTGCCAGCAGCTGGGCAGGGGGCACCGGGGAGCTGTTTTTT,CASSWAGGTGELFF
NA,TRBV6-1,TRBJ1-4,NA,TGTGCCAGCAAGACAGGATTTAATGAAAAACTGTTTTTT,CASKTGFNEKLFF
few,TRBV7-2,TRBJ1-1,NA,TGTGCCAGCAGCCCCGCAGCCCGGTGGGCTGAAGCTTTCTTT,CASSPAARWAEAFF
NA,TRBV6-5,TRBJ1-2,TRBD1,TGTGCCAGCAGCGCCGGGCAGGGACAGAGCTATGGCTACACCTTC,CASSAGQGQSYGYTF
NA,TRBV7-2,TRBJ2-3,TRBD2,TGTGCCAGCAGCTTAGCATGGCTAGCGGGGGGGCGCACAGATACGCAGTATTTT,CASSLAWLAGGRTDTQYF
NA,TRBV5-4,TRBJ1-1,TRBD1,TGTGCCACCTTGGGACAGGGGATATGGGGCACTGAAGCTTTCTTT,CATLGQGIWGTEAFF
NA,TRBV25-1,TRBJ2-3,NA,TGTGCCAGCATGTACACTTCAGATACGCAGTATTTT,CASMYTSDTQYF
NA,TRBV5-1,TRBJ1-4,NA,TGCGCCAGCAGCTCGGGGACGGTATCTAATGAAAAACTGTTTTTT,CASSSGTVSNEKLFF